Presented here are 21 T cell receptor beta chains from one specimen sequenced in a study of shared clonotypes between healthy human individuals. Produced via immunoSEQ multiplex PCR; TCRdb's table is partial and in-frame only. The top ten clones hold 0.36% of a sample with more than 1,200,000 clones, less than 99% of them seen once. The sequenced sample was naive CD4+ T cells sorted from blood. Subset meaning: CD45RA+ positively selected. These receptors were obtained from a man between 25 and 39 years old in good health.

The chain joins TRBV4-3 to TRBJ1-2; 8 bases fit TRBD1. This CDR3 has 19 amino acids. Germline V lookup: CDR1 LGHNA, CDR2 YSLEER. V shed 1 base and J 4 bases; nucleotides not matched to a gene: 17. The CDR3 DNA sequence: TGCGCCAGCAGCCAAGTCTGGGCTTCGGGGTCGGACAGGGTCTATGGCTACACCTTC. Its protein product is CASSQVWASGSDRVYGYTF.

The V call is TRBV28, the J call TRBJ2-6; 7 bases map to TRBD1. The junction had 12 bases not matched to a gene; V was cut back by 7 bases and J by 3 bases. The CDR3 consists of 17 residues. Germline V gene data show CDR1 as MDHEN and CDR2 as SYDVKM. CDR3 nucleotide sequence: TGTGCCAGCACCCACGCCCGCACAGGGGTTGGGGCCAACGTCCTGACTTTC. Encoded protein: CASTHARTGVGANVLTF.

This clone was seen once. V is TRBV25-1 and J is TRBJ2-3, with a tentative D call TRBD1 (5 bases). Germline V gene lookup returns CDR1 MGHDK and CDR2 SYGVNS. With 4 bases removed from V and 0 bases from J, the gap between germline ends came to 17 bases. This CDR3 is built from 17 residues. The CDR3 loop is CASSARTTVVSTDTQYF. CDR3 nucleotide sequence: TGTGCCAGCAGTGCCCGGACGACAGTAGTTAGCACAGATACGCAGTATTTT.

The chain employs TRBV5-1 and TRBJ2-2; the D is unclear. Trimming shortened V by 1 base and J by 8 bases, and 9 bases separated the two germline ends. This CDR3 has 13 residues. Germline CDR1 reads SGHRS; CDR2 reads YFSETQ. CDR3 amino acids: CASSLQPEGELFF. The CDR3, as DNA: TGCGCCAGCAGCTTGCAACCCGAGGGGGAGCTGTTTTTT.

The J gene is TRBJ2-3, the V gene TRBV28, with 12 bases matching TRBD2. J lost 0 bases, V lost 4 bases, and 14 bases had no gene match. The CDR3 length is 20 residues. Germline lookup yields CDR1 MDHEN and CDR2 SYDVKM. Written as DNA, the CDR3 is TGTGCCAGCAGTTACGCCTTGTCGCTAGCGGGAGGGACTAGCACAGATACGCAGTATTTT. Its translation is CASSYALSLAGGTSTDTQYF.

The V and J genes are TRBV5-4 and TRBJ2-5, with D perhaps matching TRBD1 or TRBD2 (5 bases each). Germline V CDR1 and CDR2: SGHNT, YYREEE (reference sequence). The V and J ends lost 2 bases and 2 bases respectively, with 10 bases between them. This CDR3 spans 14 amino acids. The CDR3, as DNA: TGTGCCAGCAGCTTCGTGGGACCTCAAGAGACCCAGTACTTC. Translated: CASSFVGPQETQYF.

On this clone itself: In the same sample, other DNA sequences code for this CDR3. The CDR3 sequence: CASSYSPGGETQYF. The CDR3 DNA reads as TGTGCCAGCAGTTACTCGCCGGGGGGGGAGACCCAGTACTTC. The chain links TRBV6-5 to TRBJ2-5; 8 bases align to TRBD2. Germline V lookup: CDR1 MNHEY, CDR2 SVGAGI. The CDR3 totals 14 residues. Losses at the gene ends were 0 bases for V and 5 bases for J; bases not matched to a gene: 2.

The V call is TRBV10-2, the J call TRBJ1-4; no definite D call. Germline values: CDR1 WSHSY, CDR2 SAAADI. The CDR3 runs 12 residues. V was trimmed by 8 bases and J by 7 bases, leaving 11 bases between them. The CDR3 DNA follows: TGCGCCAGCCGTGGGGTGGGTGAAAAACTGTTTTTT. This sequence encodes CASRGVGEKLFF.

The rearrangement joins TRBV19 to TRBJ1-5; D might be TRBD1 (6 bases). The germline CDR1 and CDR2 sequences are LNHDA and SQIVND (reference sequence). The CDR3 sequence is 15 residues long. V was pared by 5 bases and J by 0 bases, with 11 bases between. CDR3 amino acids: CASSPTGDSNQPQHF. The CDR3 coding sequence is TGTGCCAGTAGTCCGACAGGAGATAGCAATCAGCCCCAGCATTTT.

The chain joins TRBV5-4 to TRBJ2-5, with no clear D. CDR3 length: 12 amino acids. V was clipped by 1 base and J by 4 bases, with 5 bases between them. The germline gives CDR1 SGHNT, CDR2 YYREEE (reference sequence). The CDR3 loop reads CASSLNLETQYF. DNA for the CDR3: TGTGCCAGCAGCTTGAACCTAGAGACCCAGTACTTC.

The chain recombines TRBV14 with TRBJ2-1, with 11 bases matching TRBD2. V lost 2 bases and J lost 10; bases outside the gene matches: 7. CDR3 length equals 15 residues. The germline gives CDR1 SGHDN, CDR2 FVKESK. This chain's CDR3 is CASSQTSGSYGEQFF. Here the CDR3 DNA reads TGTGCCAGCAGCCAAACTAGCGGGAGTTACGGGGAGCAGTTCTTC.

The chain has TRBV6-5 and TRBJ1-1, with D tentatively TRBD1 (6 bases). The germline V gene has CDR1 MNHEY and CDR2 SVGAGI. The CDR3 loop spans 14 amino acids. The V and J ends lost 6 bases and 5 bases respectively, with 16 bases between them. In DNA, the CDR3 is TGTGCCAGCAGCCTACAGGGTGAGTCGACTGAAGCTTTCTTT. Translation: CASSLQGESTEAFF.

This rearrangement joins TRBV5-5 to TRBJ2-5; D is unclear. The germline CDR1 and CDR2 sequences are SGHKS and YYEKEE (reference sequence). The CDR3 is made up of 15 amino acids. With 1 base removed from V and 5 bases from J, the gap between germline ends came to 15 bases. CDR3 residues: CASSLIGSAVETQYF. In DNA, the CDR3 is TGTGCCAGCAGCTTGATCGGAAGCGCGGTGGAGACCCAGTACTTC.

The chain couples TRBV6-1 to TRBJ1-1; TRBD1 aligns across 7 bases. Trimming took 8 bases from V and 4 from J; bases not matched to a gene: 7. This CDR3 contains 13 residues. The germline CDR1 and CDR2 sequences are MNHNS and SASEGT. For the CDR3, the DNA is TGTGCCAGCCCGAACAGGGGAAGCACTGAAGCTTTCTTT. Translating gives CASPNRGSTEAFF.

The chain links TRBV7-8 to TRBJ1-2; 9 bases match TRBD1. The CDR3 runs to 14 residues. Germline V gene data show CDR1 as SGHVS and CDR2 as FQNEAQ. V shed 5 bases, J shed 8 bases, and the junction held 9 bases outside the gene matches. For the CDR3, the DNA is TGTGCCAGCAGCCCCCTTAGGACAGGGGAAGGCTACACCTTC. Translating gives CASSPLRTGEGYTF.

The chain employs TRBV5-6 and TRBJ2-3; D possibly corresponds to TRBD2 (6 bases). Per germline, CDR1 SGHDT and CDR2 YYEEEE. V lost 0 bases to trimming and J lost 4 bases, with 12 bases between them. The CDR3 length is 15 residues. DNA of the CDR3: TGTGCCAGCAGCTTGGGTACGGGACTGCCAGATACGCAGTATTTT. Its translation is CASSLGTGLPDTQYF.

Note on this clone: This sample includes further DNA sequences coding for the same CDR3. The gene calls are TRBV7-9 and TRBJ2-3, with TRBD2 matching 13 bases. CDR1 SEHNR and CDR2 FQNEAQ come from the germline V gene (reference sequence). Trimming at V came to 1 base and at J to 3 bases, leaving 1 base not matched to a gene. The CDR3 has 16 residues. CDR3 loop: CASSLGTSGRTDTQYF. CDR3 coding DNA: TGTGCCAGCAGCTTAGGGACTAGCGGGAGAACAGATACGCAGTATTTT.

The genes are TRBV19 and TRBJ1-4; D call uncertain. Looked up from germline, CDR1 is LNHDA and CDR2 is SQIVND (reference sequence). This CDR3 has 16 amino acids. V lost 6 bases, J lost 0 bases, and 14 bases lay in between. CDR3 in amino acids: CASSGDGRATNEKLFF. In DNA, the CDR3 is TGTGCCAGTAGCGGAGATGGACGCGCAACTAATGAAAAACTGTTTTTT.

The V call is TRBV9, the J call TRBJ1-4, with D possibly being TRBD1 (5 bases). The germline V gene has CDR1 SGDLS and CDR2 YYNGEE. Trimming removed 5 bases at V and 4 bases at J, with 12 bases between. The CDR3 runs to 14 residues. For the CDR3, the DNA is TGTGCCAGCAGTTTCGGTAGGGGTAATGAAAAACTGTTTTTT. Its translation: CASSFGRGNEKLFF.

The V call is TRBV10-3, the J call TRBJ2-5, with D possibly TRBD2 on 6 matching bases. The CDR3 extends over 14 amino acids. Germline V gene lookup returns CDR1 ENHRY and CDR2 SYGVKD. The V gene lost 4 bases and the J gene lost 2 bases, with 11 bases spanning the gap. CDR3 coding DNA: TGTGCCATCAGTGGCGGTGGGGGGCAAGAGACCCAGTACTTC. Encoded protein: CAISGGGGQETQYF.

Comment on this clone: Other DNA sequences in the sample encode the same CDR3. This chain links TRBV27 with TRBJ2-2, with D hard to call. This CDR3 contains 13 residues. V lost 5 bases to trimming and J lost 6 bases, with 10 bases between them. CDR1 MNHEY and CDR2 SMNVEV come from the germline V gene (reference sequence). Here the CDR3 reads CASSLVTPGELFF. The CDR3, as DNA: TGTGCCAGCAGTCTAGTGACCCCCGGGGAGCTGTTTTTT.